Listed below are T cell receptor beta chains from one sample, sequenced in a study of CD8+ T cells in alopecia areata. Profiled with immunoSEQ multiplex PCR; TCRdb holds only in-frame clones, not every one. The sample yields tens of thousands of clones, around 47% seen once. Sequencing was done on a sample of NKG2D-low CD8+ T cells sorted from blood. These receptors were collected from a human donor with alopecia areata. CDR3s include the opening cysteine and the closing phenylalanine or tryptophan. The D gene is left open where the match is weak. Not every row has a clone size; where given, it reads once, few, many or a size class.

CDR3	DNA	D	size	V	J
CASSSQGMAKNIQYF	TGTGCCAGCAGCTCCCAGGGTATGGCCAAAAACATTCAGTACTTC	-	-	TRBV9	TRBJ2-4
CSVLGGTVTYEQYF	TGCAGCGTTCTAGGGGGGACAGTTACCTACGAGCAGTACTTC	-	-	TRBV29-1	TRBJ2-7
CASSYLSVQYF	TGTGCCAGCAGCTACCTCAGTGTTCAGTACTTC	-	-	TRBV7-2	TRBJ2-4
CASSRGSGANVLTF	TGTGCCAGCAGTCGAGGGTCTGGGGCCAACGTCCTGACTTTC	-	-	TRBV25-1	TRBJ2-6
CASSQDPQGKTLGQYF	TGCGCCAGCAGCCAAGATCCACAGGGTAAAACCCTGGGGCAGTACTTC	-	-	TRBV4-3	TRBJ2-7
CASSPIWTGDHEQYF	TGTGCCAGCAGCCCGATATGGACAGGGGATCACGAGCAGTACTTC	TRBD1	-	TRBV7-2	TRBJ2-7
CASSGGQGISYEQYF	TGTGCCAGCAGTGGGGGGCAGGGTATCTCCTACGAGCAGTACTTC	-	few	TRBV13	TRBJ2-7
CASSEGAEQYF	TGTGCCAGCAGCGAGGGGGCCGAGCAGTACTTC	TRBD1	-	TRBV9	TRBJ2-7
CASSLAQIYGNEQFF	TGTGCCAGCAGCTTGGCCCAGATTTACGGCAATGAGCAGTTCTTC	-	-	TRBV7-9	TRBJ2-1
CASSVGLAGEGEQFF	TGTGCCAGCAGCGTAGGGCTAGCGGGGGAAGGTGAGCAGTTCTTC	TRBD2	few	TRBV9	TRBJ2-1
CASSYSYGRDGYTF	TGTGCCAGCAGTTACTCGTATGGACGAGATGGCTACACCTTC	-	-	TRBV6-5	TRBJ1-2
CASRIHSGGPRLAKNIQYF	TGCGCCAGCAGGATACATAGCGGGGGCCCTCGTTTAGCCAAAAACATTCAGTACTTC	TRBD2	-	TRBV5-1	TRBJ2-4
CASSQPGRADTQYF	TGTGCCAGCAGCCAACCAGGCAGGGCCGATACGCAGTATTTT	-	-	TRBV7-9	TRBJ2-3
CASSVVGTSTDTQYF	TGTGCCAGCAGCGTAGTCGGAACGTCCACAGATACGCAGTATTTT	-	few	TRBV9	TRBJ2-3
CASSQNPNQPQHF	TGTGCCAGCAGCCAAAACCCCAATCAGCCCCAGCATTTT	-	-	TRBV5-6	TRBJ1-5
CASSSGDGYTF	TGTGCCAGCAGCTCCGGGGACGGCTACACCTTC	-	-	TRBV9	TRBJ1-2
CASSDRLALYNEQFF	TGTGCCAGCAGCGACAGACTAGCGTTGTACAATGAGCAGTTCTTC	TRBD2	-	TRBV13	TRBJ2-1
CASSQDWRTSVYEQYF	TGCGCCAGCAGCCAAGATTGGCGGACTAGCGTCTACGAGCAGTACTTC	TRBD2	-	TRBV4-3	TRBJ2-7
CASSPGYNEQFF	TGTGCCAGCAGCCCGGGGTACAATGAGCAGTTCTTC	-	few	TRBV9	TRBJ2-1
CSVRGLLTSYEQYF	TGCAGCGTACGAGGACTCCTCACCTCCTACGAGCAGTACTTC	-	-	TRBV29-1	TRBJ2-7
CASSLGQGWRETQYF	TGCGCCAGCAGCTTGGGACAGGGGTGGCGAGAGACCCAGTACTTC	TRBD1	-	TRBV5-1	TRBJ2-5
CASSSGTSGGNEQYF	TGTGCCAGCAGTTCGGGGACTAGCGGGGGGAACGAGCAGTACTTC	TRBD2	-	TRBV27	TRBJ2-7
CASSSPGLVLNEQFF	TGTGCCAGCAGTTCACCGGGACTAGTTCTGAATGAGCAGTTCTTC	TRBD2	-	TRBV6-5	TRBJ2-1
CASTPFRGDRNGYTF	TGTGCCAGTACTCCCTTCCGTGGGGACAGAAATGGCTACACCTTC	TRBD1	few	TRBV19	TRBJ1-2